A selection of T cell receptor beta chains follows, all from one sample in a study of blood T cell repertoires in COVID-19. Clones were sequenced by immunoSEQ multiplex PCR, and TCRdb holds only the in-frame ones, with some missing. The table lists roughly 80,000 clones, around 85% of them singletons. The material sequenced was peripheral blood. The receptors were sampled from a woman aged 80 or over with active or convalescent COVID-19. Each CDR3 is given with its conserved first and last residue. The D gene is left open where the match is weak. Only some rows state a clone size, as once, few, many or a class for expanded clones.

D: NA
size: NA
J: TRBJ2-1
V: TRBV18
DNA: TGTGCCAGCTCACCGCTGGGAGAACGATACAATGAGCAGTTCTTC
CDR3: CASSPLGERYNEQFF

D: NA
size: NA
J: TRBJ2-5
V: TRBV3-1/TRBV3-2
DNA: TGTGCCAGCAGCCGTTCAGGACAAGAGACCCAGTACTTC
CDR3: CASSRSGQETQYF

D: TRBD2
size: NA
J: TRBJ2-5
V: TRBV5-3
DNA: TGTGCCAGAAGCATGACTAGCGGGCTGAGGAAGGAGACCCAGTACTTC
CDR3: CARSMTSGLRKETQYF

D: TRBD2
size: NA
J: TRBJ2-3
V: TRBV5-3
DNA: TGTGCCAGAAGCCCGAAAGGACTAGCGACCACAGATACGCAGTATTTT
CDR3: CARSPKGLATTDTQYF

D: TRBD1
size: NA
J: TRBJ2-7
V: TRBV24-1
DNA: TGTGCCACCAGTCCGGGACAGGGTTGGGACGAGCAGTACTTC
CDR3: CATSPGQGWDEQYF

D: TRBD2
size: NA
J: TRBJ2-5
V: TRBV30
DNA: TGTGCCTGGCGGGGGCTAGCGGGGTGGGGGACCCAGTACTTC
CDR3: CAWRGLAGWGTQYF

D: TRBD1
size: NA
J: TRBJ2-7
V: TRBV5-8
DNA: TGTGCCAGCAGCTTGATGGGGACAGTCTACGAGCAGTACTTC
CDR3: CASSLMGTVYEQYF

D: NA
size: NA
J: TRBJ2-7
V: TRBV19
DNA: TGTGCCAGTAGCCCGAATATAGCATCCGAGCAGTACTTC
CDR3: CASSPNIASEQYF

D: NA
size: few
J: TRBJ2-7
V: TRBV20-1
DNA: TGCAGTCTTCCCAGGACCTACGAGCAGTACTTC
CDR3: CSLPRTYEQYF

D: TRBD2
size: NA
J: TRBJ2-3
V: TRBV10-3
DNA: TGTGCCATCAGTGCCCCGGGACTAGCGGGAGGAAGGAGTAAGATGGGCACAGATACGCAGTATTTT
CDR3: CAISAPGLAGGRSKMGTDTQYF

D: TRBD1
size: NA
J: TRBJ1-3
V: TRBV6-1
DNA: TGTGCCAGCAGTGACCCCACGGGACAGCTTATTCTCTCTGGAAACACCATATATTTT
CDR3: CASSDPTGQLILSGNTIYF

D: TRBD1
size: NA
J: TRBJ1-4
V: TRBV7-9
DNA: TGTGCCAGCAGCTTAGGGTACGGGACAGGAGTTGAAAAACTGTTTTTT
CDR3: CASSLGYGTGVEKLFF

D: TRBD2
size: NA
J: TRBJ2-1
V: TRBV6-2/TRBV6-3
DNA: TGTGCCAGCAGTGCCCTAGCGGGGGCTTACAATGAGCAGTTCTTC
CDR3: CASSALAGAYNEQFF

D: TRBD2
size: NA
J: TRBJ2-1
V: TRBV11-2
DNA: TGTGCCAGCAGCTTATCCGGAATCGGACTAGCGCCCTACAATGAGCAGTTCTTC
CDR3: CASSLSGIGLAPYNEQFF

D: TRBD1
size: NA
J: TRBJ2-5
V: TRBV11-2
DNA: TGTGCCAGCAGCCCACCGGGACAGGGTGCAAGGGGCCAGTACTTC
CDR3: CASSPPGQGARGQYF

D: NA
size: once
J: TRBJ2-3
V: TRBV5-1
DNA: TGCGCCAGCACCATAAGGGGCGGGGAAACAGATACGCAGTATTTT
CDR3: CASTIRGGETDTQYF

D: TRBD2
size: NA
J: TRBJ2-3
V: TRBV4-3
DNA: TGCGCCAGCAGCCAGGGACTAGCGGGAGGCACAGATACGCAGTATTTT
CDR3: CASSQGLAGGTDTQYF

D: TRBD1
size: NA
J: TRBJ1-1
V: TRBV3-1/TRBV3-2
DNA: TGTGCCAGCAGCTCCATCACAGGGGGCACTGAAGCTTTCTTT
CDR3: CASSSITGGTEAFF

D: TRBD2
size: NA
J: TRBJ2-1
V: TRBV7-8
DNA: TGTGCCAGCAGCTTAGTTGGGGGAGGGCCCGGCAATGAGCAGTTCTTC
CDR3: CASSLVGGGPGNEQFF

D: NA
size: NA
J: TRBJ2-1
V: TRBV5-4
DNA: TGTGCCAGCAGCTTGAGGGGGGGCGCCCCCTACAATGAGCAGTTCTTC
CDR3: CASSLRGGAPYNEQFF

D: NA
size: NA
J: TRBJ2-2
V: TRBV28
DNA: TGTGCCAGCAATGGGCCAAACACCGGGGAGCTGTTTTTT
CDR3: CASNGPNTGELFF

D: TRBD1
size: NA
J: TRBJ1-5
V: TRBV10-3
DNA: TGTGCCATCAGTCCCGGGACAGGGGGCAATCAGCCCCAGCATTTT
CDR3: CAISPGTGGNQPQHF

D: NA
size: NA
J: TRBJ2-7
V: TRBV28
DNA: TGTGCCAGCAGTTTATTTGCGGGGCAGTACTTC
CDR3: CASSLFAGQYF

D: TRBD1
size: NA
J: TRBJ1-5
V: TRBV28
DNA: TGTGCCAGCAGAAGACAGGGGCGGCAGCCCCAGCATTTT
CDR3: CASRRQGRQPQHF

D: NA
size: NA
J: TRBJ1-2
V: TRBV6-5
DNA: TGTGCCAGCCTCAGGGAGGGCTATGGCTACACCTTC
CDR3: CASLREGYGYTF

D: TRBD1
size: few
J: TRBJ2-7
V: TRBV29-1
DNA: TGCAGCACGTGGACAGGGGACTCCTACGAGCAGTACTTC
CDR3: CSTWTGDSYEQYF

D: TRBD2
size: NA
J: TRBJ2-5
V: TRBV6-2/TRBV6-3
DNA: TGTGCCAGCAGTATACTAGCGGGGTCAGTAGAGACCCAGTACTTC
CDR3: CASSILAGSVETQYF

D: NA
size: NA
J: TRBJ2-1
V: TRBV18
DNA: TGTGCCAGCTCACCAGATCAAGAGGACAATGAGCAGTTCTTC
CDR3: CASSPDQEDNEQFF

D: TRBD1
size: NA
J: TRBJ2-3
V: TRBV9
DNA: TGTGCCAGCAGCGTAGCCCCGGGACAGGGGGGCACAGATACGCAGTATTTT
CDR3: CASSVAPGQGGTDTQYF

D: TRBD2
size: NA
J: TRBJ2-7
V: TRBV7-2
DNA: TGTGCCAGCAGCTTAATAAAGCGGGGCTCCTACGAGCAGTACTTC
CDR3: CASSLIKRGSYEQYF

D: NA
size: NA
J: TRBJ1-2
V: TRBV5-6
DNA: TGTGCCAGCAGCTTAACAGACCATCATGGCTACACCTTC
CDR3: CASSLTDHHGYTF

D: TRBD1
size: NA
J: TRBJ2-7
V: TRBV15
DNA: TGTGCCACCAGCAGGACAACCGGGACAGCGCCCGAGCAGTACTTC
CDR3: CATSRTTGTAPEQYF

D: NA
size: NA
J: TRBJ1-4
V: TRBV4-1
DNA: TGCGCCAGCAGCTACACAGGGTTGAGTGAAAAACTGTTTTTT
CDR3: CASSYTGLSEKLFF

D: TRBD2
size: once
J: TRBJ2-2
V: TRBV19
DNA: TGTGCCAGTAGTGGGACTAGCGGGAAAGTAAACACCGGGGAGCTGTTTTTT
CDR3: CASSGTSGKVNTGELFF

D: NA
size: NA
J: TRBJ1-2
V: TRBV29-1
DNA: TGCAGCGTTGGGTGGGAGGGCGGCAACTATGGCTACACCTTC
CDR3: CSVGWEGGNYGYTF

D: NA
size: NA
J: TRBJ2-7
V: TRBV10-3
DNA: TGTGCCATCAGTGAGTCGCAGGGTCCCTACGAGCAGTACTTC
CDR3: CAISESQGPYEQYF

D: NA
size: NA
J: TRBJ1-2
V: TRBV28
DNA: TGTGCCAGCAGTTTCTCTCTTAACTATGGCTACACCTTC
CDR3: CASSFSLNYGYTF

D: NA
size: once
J: TRBJ1-4
V: TRBV5-1
DNA: TGCGCCAGCAGCTTGGACAGGGCAGGAGGTGGGGAAAAACTGTTTTTT
CDR3: CASSLDRAGGGEKLFF

D: TRBD2
size: NA
J: TRBJ2-1
V: TRBV7-2
DNA: TGTGCCAGCAGCTGGCGCGGGAGGGCCTTTTCCTACAATGAGCAGTTCTTC
CDR3: CASSWRGRAFSYNEQFF

D: NA
size: NA
J: TRBJ1-5
V: TRBV12-3/TRBV12-4
DNA: TGTGCCAGTTCGGGACAAAATCAGCCCCAGCATTTT
CDR3: CASSGQNQPQHF

D: NA
size: once
J: TRBJ2-7
V: TRBV6-6
DNA: TGTGCCAGCAGTCCTCTAGAGCTATCCAGACAGTACTTC
CDR3: CASSPLELSRQYF

D: TRBD2
size: NA
J: TRBJ2-7
V: TRBV2
DNA: TGTGCCAGCAGTGGGATGGGAGGGGCCGAGGGGGAGCAGTACTTC
CDR3: CASSGMGGAEGEQYF

D: TRBD1
size: NA
J: TRBJ1-2
V: TRBV10-3
DNA: TGTGCCATCAGTGGGATACAGGGGAACTATGGCTACACCTTC
CDR3: CAISGIQGNYGYTF

D: TRBD1
size: NA
J: TRBJ2-7
V: TRBV27
DNA: TGTGCCAGCAGTTTAAGGGACAGGGGTCTAGGCGAGCAGTACTTC
CDR3: CASSLRDRGLGEQYF

D: TRBD1
size: NA
J: TRBJ2-5
V: TRBV5-1
DNA: TGCGCCAGCAGCTCCGGGACAGGGGGCGCGGAGACCCAGTACTTC
CDR3: CASSSGTGGAETQYF

D: NA
size: few
J: TRBJ2-2
V: TRBV28
DNA: TGTGCCAGCAGTTTATCACTGCTGCGGTGGGGGGAGAACACCGGGGAGCTGTTTTTT
CDR3: CASSLSLLRWGENTGELFF

D: NA
size: NA
J: TRBJ2-2
V: TRBV10-1
DNA: TGCGCCAGCAGCGCTACTAGAACCGGGGAGCTGTTTTTT
CDR3: CASSATRTGELFF

D: NA
size: NA
J: TRBJ2-7
V: TRBV4-1
DNA: TGCGCCAGCAGCCAAGGACTAGAGTACGAGCAGTACTTC
CDR3: CASSQGLEYEQYF

D: TRBD1
size: NA
J: TRBJ1-5
V: TRBV7-2
DNA: TGTGCCAGCAGCTTAGGGACAGGAAGCAATCAGCCCCAGCATTTT
CDR3: CASSLGTGSNQPQHF

D: NA
size: NA
J: TRBJ2-5
V: TRBV9
DNA: TGTGCCAGCAGCGTAGGGGGTAGCAGGGGCGAGACCCAGTACTTC
CDR3: CASSVGGSRGETQYF

D: NA
size: NA
J: TRBJ2-1
V: TRBV19
DNA: TGTGCCAGTAGTTCATCTCGACAGGGAGGAAGCTACGTCGGGGAGCAGTTCTTC
CDR3: CASSSSRQGGSYVGEQFF

D: NA
size: NA
J: TRBJ2-5
V: TRBV18
DNA: TGTGCCAGCTCACCACCTTCTGTAGAGACCCAGTACTTC
CDR3: CASSPPSVETQYF

D: TRBD1
size: NA
J: TRBJ1-1
V: TRBV19
DNA: TGTGCCAGTAGAATGGACAGGTCATCGACTGAAGCTTTCTTT
CDR3: CASRMDRSSTEAFF

D: NA
size: NA
J: TRBJ2-7
V: TRBV5-8
DNA: TGTGCCACAACGCCGAGACCCGGGACGGGGGCCTACGAGCAGTACTTC
CDR3: CATTPRPGTGAYEQYF

D: TRBD2
size: NA
J: TRBJ2-6
V: TRBV28
DNA: TGTGCCAGCAGTCTCGGGGGGGCCGGGGCCAACGTCCTGACTTTC
CDR3: CASSLGGAGANVLTF